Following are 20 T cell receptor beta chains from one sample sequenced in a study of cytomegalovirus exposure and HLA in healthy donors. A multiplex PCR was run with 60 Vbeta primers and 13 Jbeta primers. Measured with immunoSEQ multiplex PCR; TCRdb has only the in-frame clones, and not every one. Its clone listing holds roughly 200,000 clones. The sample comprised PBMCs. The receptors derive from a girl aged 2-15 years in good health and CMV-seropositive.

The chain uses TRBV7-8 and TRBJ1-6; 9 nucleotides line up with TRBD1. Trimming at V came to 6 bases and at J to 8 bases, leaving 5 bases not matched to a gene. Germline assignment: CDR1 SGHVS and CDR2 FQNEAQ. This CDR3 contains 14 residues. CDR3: CASSPGQGYSPLHF. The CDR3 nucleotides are TGTGCCAGCAGTCCGGGACAGGGCTATTCACCCCTCCACTTT.

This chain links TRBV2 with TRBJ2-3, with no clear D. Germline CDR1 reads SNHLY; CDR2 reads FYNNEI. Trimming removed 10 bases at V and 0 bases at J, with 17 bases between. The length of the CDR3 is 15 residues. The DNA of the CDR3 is TGTGCCATCCTAATCCAACGGAGAAGCACAGATACGCAGTATTTT. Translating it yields CAILIQRRSTDTQYF.

CDR3 region: CASSGSRGRQPQHF. DNA of the CDR3: TGTGCCAGCAGTGGCTCCAGGGGGCGTCAGCCCCAGCATTTT. V usage is TRBV2 and J usage is TRBJ1-5; 8 nucleotides line up with TRBD1. With 4 bases clipped from V and 6 bases from J, the junction kept 5 bases outside the gene matches. Germline lookup yields CDR1 SNHLY and CDR2 FYNNEI. The CDR3 is 14 residues long.

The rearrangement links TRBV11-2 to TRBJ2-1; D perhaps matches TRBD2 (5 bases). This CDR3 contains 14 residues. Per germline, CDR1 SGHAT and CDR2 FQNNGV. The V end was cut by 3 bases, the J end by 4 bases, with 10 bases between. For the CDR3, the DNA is TGTGCCAGCAGCTTCTTAGCGTTGTACAATGAGCAGTTCTTC. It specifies CASSFLALYNEQFF.

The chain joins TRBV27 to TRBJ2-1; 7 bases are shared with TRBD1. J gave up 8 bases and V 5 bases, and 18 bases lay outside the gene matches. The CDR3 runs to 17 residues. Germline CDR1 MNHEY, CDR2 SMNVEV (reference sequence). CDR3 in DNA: TGTGCCAGCAGTCCTAGACAGGGCAGGTTTAGGGGTCATGAGCAGTTCTTC. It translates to CASSPRQGRFRGHEQFF.

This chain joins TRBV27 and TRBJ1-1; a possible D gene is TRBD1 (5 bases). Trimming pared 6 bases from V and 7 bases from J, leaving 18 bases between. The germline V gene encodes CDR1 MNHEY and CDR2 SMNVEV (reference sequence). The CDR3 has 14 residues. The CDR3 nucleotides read TGTGCCAGCAGGCCGACCGGGGGGTCTGGTGAAGCTTTCTTT. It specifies CASRPTGGSGEAFF.

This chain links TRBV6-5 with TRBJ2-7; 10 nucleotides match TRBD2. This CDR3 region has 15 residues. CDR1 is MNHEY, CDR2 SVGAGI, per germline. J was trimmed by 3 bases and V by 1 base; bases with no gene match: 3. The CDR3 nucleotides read TGTGCCAGCAGTTACTTGTCTAGCGGGAGCTACGAGCAGTACTTC. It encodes CASSYLSSGSYEQYF.

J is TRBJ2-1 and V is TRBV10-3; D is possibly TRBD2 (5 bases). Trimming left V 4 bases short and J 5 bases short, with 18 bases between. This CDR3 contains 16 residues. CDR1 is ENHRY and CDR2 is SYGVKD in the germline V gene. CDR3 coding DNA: TGTGCCATCAGTGGGGCTAGGGAGCTTTTTCACAATGAGCAGTTCTTC. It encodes CAISGARELFHNEQFF.

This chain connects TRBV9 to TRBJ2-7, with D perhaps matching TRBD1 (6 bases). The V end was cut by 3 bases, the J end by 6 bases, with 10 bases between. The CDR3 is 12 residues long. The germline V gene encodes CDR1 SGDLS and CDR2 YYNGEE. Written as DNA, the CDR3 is TGTGCCAGCAGCGGGATCAGGGGCGAGCAGTACTTC. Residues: CASSGIRGEQYF.

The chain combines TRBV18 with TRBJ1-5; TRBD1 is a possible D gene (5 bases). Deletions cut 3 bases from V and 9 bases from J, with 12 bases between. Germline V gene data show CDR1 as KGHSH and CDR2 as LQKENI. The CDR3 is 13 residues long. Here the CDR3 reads CASSPTENAPQHF. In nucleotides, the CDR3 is TGTGCCAGCTCACCGACAGAGAATGCGCCCCAGCATTTT.

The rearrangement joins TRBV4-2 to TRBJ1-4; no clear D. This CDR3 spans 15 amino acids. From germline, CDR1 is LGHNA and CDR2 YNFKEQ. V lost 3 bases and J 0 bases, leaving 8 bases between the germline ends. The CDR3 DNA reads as TGTGCCAGCAGCCAGTACAGTGCAACTAATGAAAAACTGTTTTTT. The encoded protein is CASSQYSATNEKLFF.

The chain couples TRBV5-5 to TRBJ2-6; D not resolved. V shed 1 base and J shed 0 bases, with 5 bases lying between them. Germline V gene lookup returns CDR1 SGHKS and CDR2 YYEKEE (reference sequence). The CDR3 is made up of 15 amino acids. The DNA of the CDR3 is TGTGCCAGCAGCTTGTACAGCTCTGGGGCCAACGTCCTGACTTTC. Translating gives CASSLYSSGANVLTF. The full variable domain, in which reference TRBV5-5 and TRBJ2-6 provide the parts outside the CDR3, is DAGVTQSPTHLIKTRGQQVTLRCSPISGHKSVSWYQQVLGQGPQFIFQYYEKEERGRGNFPDRFSARQFPNYSSELNVNALLLGDSALYLCASSLYSSGANVLTFGAGSRLTVL.

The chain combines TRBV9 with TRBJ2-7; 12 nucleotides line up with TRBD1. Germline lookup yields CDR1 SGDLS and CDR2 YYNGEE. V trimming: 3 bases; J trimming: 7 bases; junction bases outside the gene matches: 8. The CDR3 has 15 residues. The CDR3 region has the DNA TGTGCCAGCAGCGCGGGGACAGGGGGCCTCGGGGAGCAGTACTTC. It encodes CASSAGTGGLGEQYF.

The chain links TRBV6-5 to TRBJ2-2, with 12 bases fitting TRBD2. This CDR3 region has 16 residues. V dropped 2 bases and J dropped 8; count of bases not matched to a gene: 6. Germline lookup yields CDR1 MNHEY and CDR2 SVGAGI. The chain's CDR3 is CASSYRSLAGGGELFF. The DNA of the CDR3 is TGTGCCAGCAGTTACAGGTCCCTAGCGGGAGGGGGGGAGCTGTTTTTT.

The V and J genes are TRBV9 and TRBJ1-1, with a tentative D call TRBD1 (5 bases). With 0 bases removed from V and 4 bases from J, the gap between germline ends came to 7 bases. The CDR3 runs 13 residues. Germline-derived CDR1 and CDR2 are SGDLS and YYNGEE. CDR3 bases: TGTGCCAGCAGCGTAGTTACAGGCACTGAAGCTTTCTTT. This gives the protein CASSVVTGTEAFF.

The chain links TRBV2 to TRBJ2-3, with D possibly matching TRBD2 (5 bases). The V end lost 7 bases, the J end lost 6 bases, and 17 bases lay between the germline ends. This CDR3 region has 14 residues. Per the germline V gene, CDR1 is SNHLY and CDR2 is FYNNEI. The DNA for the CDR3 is TGTGCCAGCACAGCCGGGGAGAGGTACGATACGCAGTATTTT. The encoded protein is CASTAGERYDTQYF.

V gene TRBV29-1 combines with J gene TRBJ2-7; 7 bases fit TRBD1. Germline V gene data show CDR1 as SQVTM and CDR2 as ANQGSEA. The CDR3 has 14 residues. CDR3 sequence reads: CRRSGTPGGYEQYF. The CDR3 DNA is TGCAGGAGATCGGGCACTCCAGGGGGCTACGAGCAGTACTTC.

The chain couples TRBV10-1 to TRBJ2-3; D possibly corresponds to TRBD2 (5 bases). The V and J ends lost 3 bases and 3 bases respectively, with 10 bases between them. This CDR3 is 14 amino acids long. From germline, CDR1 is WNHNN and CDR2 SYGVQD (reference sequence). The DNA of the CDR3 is TGCGCCAGCAGTGAACAGCGGCCGACAGATACGCAGTATTTT. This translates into CASSEQRPTDTQYF.

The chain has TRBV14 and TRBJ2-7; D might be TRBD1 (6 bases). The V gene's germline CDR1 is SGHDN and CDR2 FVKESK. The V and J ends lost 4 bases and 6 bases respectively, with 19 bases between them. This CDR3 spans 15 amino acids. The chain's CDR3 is CASSPLQGTVSEQYF. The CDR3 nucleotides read TGTGCCAGCAGCCCTTTACAGGGTACGGTTTCCGAGCAGTACTTC.

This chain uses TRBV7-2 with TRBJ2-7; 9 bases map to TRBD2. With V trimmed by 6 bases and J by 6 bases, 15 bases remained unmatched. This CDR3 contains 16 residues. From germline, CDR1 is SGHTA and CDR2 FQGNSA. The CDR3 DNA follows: TGTGCCAGCAGATCCCTAGCGGGGAGTGGATTCGGCGAGCAGTACTTC. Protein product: CASRSLAGSGFGEQYF.